The entry that follows covers one T cell receptor beta chain sequence. The antigen it recognizes is unknown. Relative to the germline gene, one junction end is altered; a read error may explain this. The data belong to a study of regulatory T cells in long-lasting Graves disease (dated by TCRdb to the early 2020s). Some background on the complete study: Patients with newly diagnosed Graves' disease had been on antithyroid drugs for under 3 months. This study used TCR sequencing and RNA sequencing of peripheral blood to compare persistent Graves' disease patients against newly diagnosed Graves' disease patients. The study was conducted in China and was registered as a clinical trial. A total of about 35 samples underwent TCR sequencing: approximately 13 from persistent and around 20 from newly diagnosed Graves' disease patients. General findings and caveats noted by the study authors: Compared with newly diagnosed patients, persistent Graves' disease patients had lower TCR Shannon entropy and fewer highly expanded clones, which suggests clonal expansion. As a limitation, the authors acknowledged that the small sample size may reduce accuracy. TRBV28, TRBJ1-2 and TRBJ2-5 were preferentially used in persistent disease, while TRBV20-1 and TRBJ2-1 were favored in newly diagnosed disease. More public clonotypes were shared among persistent patients (fewer than 3,000) than among newly diagnosed patients (roughly 1,000). Only the TCR beta chain was sequenced and analyzed. The study examined only peripheral blood because the primary lesion, thyroid tissue, could not be accessed.

This specimen's time point label, interpreted: newly diagnosed GD, antithyroid drugs for less than 3 months. For both TCR sequencing and RNA sequencing, RNA was extracted from PBMCs in TRIzol. The diagnosis of Graves' disease followed American Thyroid Association guidelines. Patients were recruited from an endocrinology department in Xi'an, China. Each patient gave 7.5 to 10 milliliters of peripheral blood, collected in an EDTA anticoagulant tube. PBMCs were isolated by Ficoll Paque Plus density gradient separation without further T cell sorting. An Agilent 2100 Bioanalyzer and agarose gel were used to check RNA quality, while a NanoDrop 2000 measured RNA concentration. Measured from the cysteine to the phenylalanine, the CDR3 is 12 residues long. Solely the CDR3 DNA is kept, with 36 bases framed from the first base. Sequences MNHEY (CDR1) and SMNVEV (CDR2) are obtained from the germline V gene (reference sequence).

Receptors were amplified or captured by multiplex PCR. TCRdb shows the sequencer as Illumina HiSeq 4000. iRepertoire HTBI primers and Arm-PCR amplification of CDR3 regions were used to construct TCR beta libraries. Before sequencing, the PCR products went through gel purification. As for the authors' bioinformatics: Gene usage analysis of CDR3 amino acid clonotypes relied on the 60 to 65 TRBV and 15 or so TRBJ segments identified across samples. COPE and FqMerger were used to merge filtered high-quality paired reads into contigs. BLAST was used to align contigs to IMGT TRBV, TRBD and TRBJ reference genes, with CDR3 defined following IMGT. Clonotypes above 0.1% frequency were classified as highly expanded clones. Shannon entropy served as the measure of repertoire diversity, while the Gini coefficient captured V-J evenness. Public clonotypes were defined as clonotypes shared by more than one individual. The public reads were reprocessed in TCRdb via fastp at Q25 and MiXCR, keeping in-frame beta chains. Identical CDR3 protein sequences are pooled into one entry, listed with their most common genes and DNA. TCRdb's processing, not the authors', yielded these V and J calls. This sample comprises fewer than 650,000 distinct CDR3 sequences, 16% of them detected only once. More than 10% of the sample goes to the ten largest clones.

This same sample was also taken into another study, of T cells in Graves' hyperthyroidism and ophthalmopathy. According to the second study: A patient counted as having stable Graves' hyperthyroidism if no progression to ophthalmopathy occurred over 18 months of follow-up. Hyperthyroidism patients were aged 18 to 65 years and newly diagnosed, with disease duration of less than 2 months. The study excluded patients with uncontrolled infections, other autoimmune diseases, pregnancy or lactation. Diagnoses were established on the basis of clinical symptoms, serum thyroxine and TRAb, thyroid ultrasound, and orbital computed tomography. The TCR CDR3 was subjected to a first round of RT-PCR using the HTBI primer set and the Qiagen OneStep RT-PCR kit. Blood samples also contained most of the expanded thyroid clonotypes (frequency above 0.001), which suggests that blood repertoires may reflect thyroid immune responses. Ophthalmopathy was separated from stable hyperthyroidism by a 13 V-J signature model, with over 85% sensitivity and about 81% specificity obtained in cross-validation and 80%/75% obtained in testing. In validation, progression to ophthalmopathy was predicted by the model with approximately 67% sensitivity and 72.22% specificity, a median of approximately 6.5 months before onset. To identify distinguishing TCR V-J signatures, a discovery cohort of 100 or so patients was used, comprising 43 with Graves' ophthalmopathy and some 60 with stable Graves' hyperthyroidism. Whether ophthalmopathy could be predicted prospectively was tested in an independent validation cohort made up of 18 to 20 hyperthyroidism patients plus 17 patients who later progressed to ophthalmopathy. The 95 to 100 discovery patients were divided at random into training and test sets in a 7:3 ratio. In addition, the study compared T-cell repertoires in thyroid tissue and in blood from about six Graves' hyperthyroidism patients. After sampling, hyperthyroidism patients received methimazole starting at 30 mg daily, and ophthalmopathy patients received high-dose intravenous methylprednisolone. Libraries were constructed in a second round of multiplex PCR, after which size selection and purification were carried out. Libraries were sequenced paired-end with 100 bp reads on an Illumina HiSeq2000. SOAPnuke was used to process the raw data, removing reads that contained adapters or uncalled bases, had a mean Phred below 15, or lacked an exact match to the constant primer or identifier. High-quality paired reads were merged with COPE v1.2.5, and unique nucleotide sequences were defined as clonotypes. MiTCR v1.1 was used to align clonotypes to the IMGT TRBV, TRBD and TRBJ reference segments. Only V-J combinations with frequency above 0.0001, covering 98% to 99.2% of repertoires, were analysed. A TCS score was defined as the ratio of F50 (clonal expansion) to E x V (chaos), with BLOSUM62-based TCRdist applied between CDR3 peptides within each V-J. Welch's t-statistics and random forest reduced fewer than 600 V-J features to under 15, which were used in a naive Bayes classifier (R e1071). No statistical method was used to set the sample size in advance, and investigators knew the group allocation. The paper describes TCR Vbeta CDR3 sequencing of around 140 peripheral blood samples, made up of 43 ophthalmopathy patients, approximately 76 hyperthyroidism patients and 17 progressor patients.

Sequenced here: peripheral blood mononuclear cells (PBMCs), sampled at new diagnosis, from a patient treated with antithyroid drugs. The rearrangement joined TRBV27 to TRBJ2-4; no D gene call is confident. The sequence derives from a man aged 18-30 years with Graves disease. Donor details come from another sample of the same person, matched by shared clones. The CDR3 has the sequence CTSSLSKNIQYF. The DNA sequence is given as TGTACCAGCAGTTTGTCGAAAAACATTCAGTACTTC.